The present entry profiles one T cell receptor (beta chain) with its context. The sample is drawn from a study of blood T cell repertoires in COVID-19. For the study at large: COVID-19 samples, acute and convalescent, were from the United States, Italy and Spain. PBMCs, B-cell-depleted T cells, or T cells were the source of the cDNA or gDNA that made up the material.

Authors' processing steps: Estimation of nucleated cell counts relied on the amplification of reference gene primers. The assay was immunoSEQ multiplex PCR, and TCRdb's table has in-frame clones only and misses some. For V, J and clone size, that table is used; D and trimming come from the DNA. The sample has over 80,000 clones; about 80% are singletons. Trimming took 6 bases from V and 3 from J; bases not matched to a gene: 4. The CDR3 is 14 amino acids. Germline assignment: CDR1 LNHDA and CDR2 SQIVND (reference sequence). The sequencing input was peripheral blood. The J gene is TRBJ1-4, the V gene TRBV19; 7 nucleotides align to TRBD1. The clonotype comes from a woman in her seventies with acute or convalescent COVID-19. CDR3 protein: CASSLRGANEKLFF. CDR3 sequence (DNA): TGTGCCAGTAGCCTCAGGGGGGCTAATGAAAAACTGTTTTTT.